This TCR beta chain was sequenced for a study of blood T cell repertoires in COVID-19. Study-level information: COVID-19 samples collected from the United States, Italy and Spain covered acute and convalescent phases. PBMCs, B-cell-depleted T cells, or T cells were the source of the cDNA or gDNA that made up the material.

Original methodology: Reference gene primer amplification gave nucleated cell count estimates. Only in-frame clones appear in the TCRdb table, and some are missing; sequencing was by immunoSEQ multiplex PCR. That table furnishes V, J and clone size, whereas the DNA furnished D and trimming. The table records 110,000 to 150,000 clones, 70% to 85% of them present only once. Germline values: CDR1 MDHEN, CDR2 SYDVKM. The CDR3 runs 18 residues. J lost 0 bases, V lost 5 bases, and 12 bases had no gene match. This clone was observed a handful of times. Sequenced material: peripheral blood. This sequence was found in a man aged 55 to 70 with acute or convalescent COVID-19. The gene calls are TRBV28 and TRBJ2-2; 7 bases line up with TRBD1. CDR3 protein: CASSPPPGQNTNTGELFF. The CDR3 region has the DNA TGTGCCAGCAGTCCTCCCCCGGGACAGAATACGAACACCGGGGAGCTGTTTTTT. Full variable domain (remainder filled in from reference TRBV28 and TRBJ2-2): DVKVTQSSRYLVKRTGEKVFLECVQDMDHENMFWYRQDPGLGLRLIYFSYDVKMKEKGDIPEGYSVSREKKERFSLILESASTNQTSMYLCASSPPPGQNTNTGELFFGEGSRLTVL.